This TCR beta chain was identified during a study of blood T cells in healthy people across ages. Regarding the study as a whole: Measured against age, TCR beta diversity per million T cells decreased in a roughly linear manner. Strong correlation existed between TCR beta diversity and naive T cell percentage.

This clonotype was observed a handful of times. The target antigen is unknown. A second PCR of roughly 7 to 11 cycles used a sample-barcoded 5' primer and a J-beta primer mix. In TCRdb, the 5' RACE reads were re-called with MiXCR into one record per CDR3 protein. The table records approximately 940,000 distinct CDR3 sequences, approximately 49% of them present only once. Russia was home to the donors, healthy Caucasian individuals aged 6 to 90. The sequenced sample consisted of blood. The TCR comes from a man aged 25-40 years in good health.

The CDR3: CASSPRWRTEAFF. In nucleotides, the CDR3 is TGTGCCAGCAGCCCTAGGTGGCGCACTGAAGCTTTCTTT. The gene calls are TRBV7-2 and TRBJ1-1, with D unresolved. Germline lookup yields CDR1 SGHTA and CDR2 FQGNSA. The CDR3 extends over 13 amino acids. With 5 bases removed from V and 4 bases from J, the gap between germline ends came to 11 bases.